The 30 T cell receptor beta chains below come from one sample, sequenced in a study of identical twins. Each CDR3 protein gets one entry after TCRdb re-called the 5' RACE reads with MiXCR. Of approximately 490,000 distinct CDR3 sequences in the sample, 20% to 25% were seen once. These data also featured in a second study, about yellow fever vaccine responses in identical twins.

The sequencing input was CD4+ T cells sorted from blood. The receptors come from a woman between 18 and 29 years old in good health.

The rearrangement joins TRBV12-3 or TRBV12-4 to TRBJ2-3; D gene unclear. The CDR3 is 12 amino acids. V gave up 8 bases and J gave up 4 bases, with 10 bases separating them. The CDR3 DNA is TGTGCCAGCGAGTTGGGGTCAGATACGCAGTATTTT. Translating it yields CASELGSDTQYF.

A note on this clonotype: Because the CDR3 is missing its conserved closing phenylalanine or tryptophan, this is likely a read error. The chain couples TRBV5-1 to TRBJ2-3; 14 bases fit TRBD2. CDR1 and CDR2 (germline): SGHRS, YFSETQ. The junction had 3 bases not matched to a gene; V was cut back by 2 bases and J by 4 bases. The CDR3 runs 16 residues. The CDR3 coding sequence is TGCGCCAGCAGCTTTCGACTAGCGGGAGGGCCAGATACGCAGTATTCT. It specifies CASSFRLAGGPDTQYS.

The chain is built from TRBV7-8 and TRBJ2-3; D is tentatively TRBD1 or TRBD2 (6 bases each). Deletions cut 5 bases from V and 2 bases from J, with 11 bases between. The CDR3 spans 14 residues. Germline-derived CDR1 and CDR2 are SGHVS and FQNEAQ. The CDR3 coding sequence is TGTGCCAGCAGCCCGTCGGGGGCCACAGATACGCAGTATTTT. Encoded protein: CASSPSGATDTQYF.

CDR3 region: CASSRGPVAFF. The DNA of the CDR3 is TGTGCCAGCAGCCGGGGCCCGGTAGCTTTCTTT. The chain uses TRBV11-2 and TRBJ1-1; maybe TRBD1 (5 bases). Per germline, CDR1 SGHAT and CDR2 FQNNGV. This CDR3 has 11 residues. Trimming took off 5 bases at V and 10 bases at J, with 11 bases between the two ends.

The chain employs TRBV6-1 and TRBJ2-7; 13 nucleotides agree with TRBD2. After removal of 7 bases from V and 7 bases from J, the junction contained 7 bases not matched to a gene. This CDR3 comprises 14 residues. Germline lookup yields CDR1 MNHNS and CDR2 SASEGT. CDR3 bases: TGTGCCAGCAAACTAGCGGGAGGGCCGGGTGAGCAGTACTTC. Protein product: CASKLAGGPGEQYF.

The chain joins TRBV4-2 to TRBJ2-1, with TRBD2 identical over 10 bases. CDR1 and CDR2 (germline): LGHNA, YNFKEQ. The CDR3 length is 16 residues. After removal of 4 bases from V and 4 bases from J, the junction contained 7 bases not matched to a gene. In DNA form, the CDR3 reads TGTGCCAGCAGCCTCCTTGCGGGACTAGCGTACAATGAGCAGTTCTTC. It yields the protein CASSLLAGLAYNEQFF.

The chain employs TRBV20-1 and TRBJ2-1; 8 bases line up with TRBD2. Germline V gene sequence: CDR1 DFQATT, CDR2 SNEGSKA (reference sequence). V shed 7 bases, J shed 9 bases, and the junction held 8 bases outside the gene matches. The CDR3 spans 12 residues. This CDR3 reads CSVERGMGEQFF. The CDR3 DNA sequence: TGCAGTGTGGAGCGGGGGATGGGTGAGCAGTTCTTC.

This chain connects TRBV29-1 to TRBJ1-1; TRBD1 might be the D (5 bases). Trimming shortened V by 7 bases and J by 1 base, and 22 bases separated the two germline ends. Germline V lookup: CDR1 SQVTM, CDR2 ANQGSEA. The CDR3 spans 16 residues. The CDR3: CSGWEGKTSANTEAFF. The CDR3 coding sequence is TGCAGCGGATGGGAGGGGAAGACCTCGGCGAACACTGAAGCTTTCTTT.

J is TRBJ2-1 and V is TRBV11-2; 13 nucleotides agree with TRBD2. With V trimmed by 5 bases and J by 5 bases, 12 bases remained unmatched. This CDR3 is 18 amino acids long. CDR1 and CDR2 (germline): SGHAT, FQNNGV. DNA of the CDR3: TGTGCCAGCAGCCCCGGACTAGCGGGGGCCTTAGAGAACAATGAGCAGTTCTTC. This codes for CASSPGLAGALENNEQFF. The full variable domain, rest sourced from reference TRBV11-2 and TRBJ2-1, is EAGVAQSPRYKIIEKRQSVAFWCNPISGHATLYWYQQILGQGPKLLIQFQNNGVVDDSQLPKDRFSAERLKGVDSTLKIQPAKLEDSAVYLCASSPGLAGALENNEQFFGPGTRLTVL.

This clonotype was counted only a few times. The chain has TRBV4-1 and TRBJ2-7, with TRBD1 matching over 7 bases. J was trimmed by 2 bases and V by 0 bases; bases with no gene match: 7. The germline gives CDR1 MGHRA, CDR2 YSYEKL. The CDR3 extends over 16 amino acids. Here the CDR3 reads CASSQDRGRYPYEQYF. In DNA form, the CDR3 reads TGCGCCAGCAGCCAAGATAGGGGGCGGTACCCCTACGAGCAGTACTTC.

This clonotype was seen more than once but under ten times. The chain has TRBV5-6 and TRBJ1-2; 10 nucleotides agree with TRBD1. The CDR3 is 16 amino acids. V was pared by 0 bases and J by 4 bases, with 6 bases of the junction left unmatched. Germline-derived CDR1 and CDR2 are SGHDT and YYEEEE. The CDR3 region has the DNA TGTGCCAGCAGCTTGGGGGACAGGGGAAGTCCCTATGGCTACACCTTC. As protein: CASSLGDRGSPYGYTF.

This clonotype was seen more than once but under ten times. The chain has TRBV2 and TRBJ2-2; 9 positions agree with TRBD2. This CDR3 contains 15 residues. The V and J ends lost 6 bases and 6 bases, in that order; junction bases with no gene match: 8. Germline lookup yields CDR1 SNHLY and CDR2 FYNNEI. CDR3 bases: TGTGCCAGCAGGGGGACTAGCACCGGCTCCGGGGAGCTGTTTTTT. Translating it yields CASRGTSTGSGELFF.

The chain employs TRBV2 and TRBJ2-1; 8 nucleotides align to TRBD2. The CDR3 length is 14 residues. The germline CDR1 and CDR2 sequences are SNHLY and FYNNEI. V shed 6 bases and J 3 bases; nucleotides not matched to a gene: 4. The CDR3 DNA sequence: TGTGCCAGCAGAGGAGCGGGAGACTACAATGAGCAGTTCTTC. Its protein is CASRGAGDYNEQFF. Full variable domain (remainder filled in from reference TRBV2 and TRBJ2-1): EPEVTQTPSHQVTQMGQEVILRCVPISNHLYFYWYRQILGQKVEFLVSFYNNEISEKSEIFDDQFSVERPDGSNFTLKIRSTKLEDSAMYFCASRGAGDYNEQFFGPGTRLTVL.

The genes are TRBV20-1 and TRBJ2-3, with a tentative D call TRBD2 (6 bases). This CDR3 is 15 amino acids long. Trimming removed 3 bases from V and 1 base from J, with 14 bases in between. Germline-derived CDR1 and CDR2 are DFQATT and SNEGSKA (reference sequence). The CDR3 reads CSASTSRFGTDTQYF. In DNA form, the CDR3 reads TGCAGTGCTAGTACTAGCAGATTCGGCACAGATACGCAGTATTTT.

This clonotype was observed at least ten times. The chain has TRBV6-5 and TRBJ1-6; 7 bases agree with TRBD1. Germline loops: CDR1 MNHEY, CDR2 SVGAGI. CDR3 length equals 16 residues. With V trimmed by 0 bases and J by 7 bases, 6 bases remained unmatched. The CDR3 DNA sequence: TGTGCCAGCAGTTACTCGAAGGGGACAGCAAATTCACCCCTCCACTTT. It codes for CASSYSKGTANSPLHF.

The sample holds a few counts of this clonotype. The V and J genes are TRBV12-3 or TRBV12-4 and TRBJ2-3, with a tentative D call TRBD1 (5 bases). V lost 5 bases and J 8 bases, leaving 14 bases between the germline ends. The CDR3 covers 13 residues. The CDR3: CASSIRRGGTQYF. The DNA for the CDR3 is TGTGCCAGCAGTATAAGAAGGGGTGGTACGCAGTATTTT.

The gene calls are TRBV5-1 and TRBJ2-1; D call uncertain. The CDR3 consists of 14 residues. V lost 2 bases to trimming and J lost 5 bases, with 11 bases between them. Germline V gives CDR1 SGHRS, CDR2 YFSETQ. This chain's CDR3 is CASSFGRGHNEQFF. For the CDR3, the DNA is TGCGCCAGCAGCTTTGGTCGTGGACACAATGAGCAGTTCTTC.

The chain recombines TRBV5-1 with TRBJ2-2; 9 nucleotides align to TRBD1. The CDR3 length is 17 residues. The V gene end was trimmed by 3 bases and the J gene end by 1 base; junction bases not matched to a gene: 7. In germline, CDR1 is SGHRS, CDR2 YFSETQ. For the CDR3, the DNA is TGCGCCAGCAGCTCCCTACCGGGACAGGGGAACACCGGGGAGCTGTTTTTT. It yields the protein CASSSLPGQGNTGELFF.

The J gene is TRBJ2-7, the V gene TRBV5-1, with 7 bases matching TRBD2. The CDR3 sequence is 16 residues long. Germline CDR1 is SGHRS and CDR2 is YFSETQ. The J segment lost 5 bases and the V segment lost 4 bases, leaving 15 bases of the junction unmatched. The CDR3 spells CASSLGGGAGLDEQYF. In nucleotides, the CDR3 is TGCGCCAGCAGCCTGGGTGGGGGAGCGGGACTCGACGAGCAGTACTTC.

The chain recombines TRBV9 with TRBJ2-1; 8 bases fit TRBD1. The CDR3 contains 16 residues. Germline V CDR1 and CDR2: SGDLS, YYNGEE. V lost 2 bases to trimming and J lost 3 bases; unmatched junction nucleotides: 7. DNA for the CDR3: TGTGCCAGCAGCGTTGGACAGGGCGCTTACTACAATGAGCAGTTCTTC. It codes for CASSVGQGAYYNEQFF.

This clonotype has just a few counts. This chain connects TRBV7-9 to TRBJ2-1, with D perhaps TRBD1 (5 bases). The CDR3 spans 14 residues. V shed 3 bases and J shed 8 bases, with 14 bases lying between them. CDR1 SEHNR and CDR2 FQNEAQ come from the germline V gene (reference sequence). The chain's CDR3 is CASSFWTPEDEQFF. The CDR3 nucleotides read TGTGCCAGCAGCTTTTGGACACCTGAAGATGAGCAGTTCTTC.

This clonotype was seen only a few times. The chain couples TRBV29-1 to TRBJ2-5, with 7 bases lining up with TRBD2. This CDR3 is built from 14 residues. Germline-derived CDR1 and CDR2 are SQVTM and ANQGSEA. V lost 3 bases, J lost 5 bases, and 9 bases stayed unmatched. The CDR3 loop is CSVDIGGSGETQYF. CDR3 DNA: TGCAGCGTTGATATCGGCGGGAGCGGTGAGACCCAGTACTTC.

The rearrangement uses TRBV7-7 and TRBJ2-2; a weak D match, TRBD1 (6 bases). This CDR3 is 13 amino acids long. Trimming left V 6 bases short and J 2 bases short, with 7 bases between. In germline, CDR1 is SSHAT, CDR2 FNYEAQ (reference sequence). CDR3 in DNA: TGTGCCAGCAGGGGACAAAACACCGGGGAGCTGTTTTTT. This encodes CASRGQNTGELFF.

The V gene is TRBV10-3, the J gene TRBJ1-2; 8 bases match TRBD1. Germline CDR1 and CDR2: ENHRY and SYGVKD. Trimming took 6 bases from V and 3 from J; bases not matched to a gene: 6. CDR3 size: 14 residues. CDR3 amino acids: CAISSGQGDYGYTF. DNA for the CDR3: TGTGCCATCAGCTCTGGACAGGGTGACTATGGCTACACCTTC.

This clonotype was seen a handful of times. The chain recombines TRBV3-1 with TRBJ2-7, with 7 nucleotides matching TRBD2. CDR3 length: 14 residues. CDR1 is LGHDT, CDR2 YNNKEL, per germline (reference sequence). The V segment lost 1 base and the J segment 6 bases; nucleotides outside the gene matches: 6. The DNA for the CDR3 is TGTGCCAGCAGCCAAGTTGCGGGAGCGGGCGAGCAGTACTTC. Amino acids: CASSQVAGAGEQYF.

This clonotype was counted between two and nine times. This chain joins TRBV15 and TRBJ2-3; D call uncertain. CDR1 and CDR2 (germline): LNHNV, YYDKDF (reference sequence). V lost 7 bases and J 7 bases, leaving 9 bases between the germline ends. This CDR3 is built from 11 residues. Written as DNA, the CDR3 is TGTGCCACCACCGACCATAATACGCAGTATTTT. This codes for CATTDHNTQYF.

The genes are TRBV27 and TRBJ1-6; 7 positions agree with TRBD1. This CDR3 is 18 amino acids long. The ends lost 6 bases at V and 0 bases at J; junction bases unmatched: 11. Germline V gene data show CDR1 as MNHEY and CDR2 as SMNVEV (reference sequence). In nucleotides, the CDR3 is TGTGCCAGCAGCAAAGGACAGGCATCAAGCTCCTATAATTCACCCCTCCACTTT. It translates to CASSKGQASSSYNSPLHF.

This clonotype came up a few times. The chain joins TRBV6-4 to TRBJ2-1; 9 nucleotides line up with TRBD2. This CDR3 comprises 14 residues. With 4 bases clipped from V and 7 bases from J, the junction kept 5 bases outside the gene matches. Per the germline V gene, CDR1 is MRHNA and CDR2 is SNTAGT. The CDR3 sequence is CASSASGRRNEQFF. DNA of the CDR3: TGTGCCAGCAGTGCAAGCGGGAGGCGGAATGAGCAGTTCTTC.

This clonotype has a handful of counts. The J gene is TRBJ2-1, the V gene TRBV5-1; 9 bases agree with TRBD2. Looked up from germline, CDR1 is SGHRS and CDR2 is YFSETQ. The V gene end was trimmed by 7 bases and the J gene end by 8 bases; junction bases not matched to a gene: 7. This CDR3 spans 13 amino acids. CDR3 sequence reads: CASCGGASDEQFF. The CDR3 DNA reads TGCGCCAGCTGCGGGGGGGCGTCGGATGAGCAGTTCTTC.

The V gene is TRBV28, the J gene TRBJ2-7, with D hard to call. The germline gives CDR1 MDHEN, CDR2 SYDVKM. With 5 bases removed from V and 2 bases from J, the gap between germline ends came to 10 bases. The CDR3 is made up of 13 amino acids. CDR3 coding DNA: TGTGCCAGCAGTCCCCACCAAACCTACGAGCAGTACTTC. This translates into CASSPHQTYEQYF.